This T cell receptor (beta chain) was profiled in a study of CD8 T cells in ankylosing spondylitis. General observations from the study: Disease-linked clones bore a CD8+ phenotype and were relatively rare in peripheral blood. Characteristic of ankylosing spondylitis blood, it appeared, was a TCR beta motif comprising roughly 8 highly homologous variants. Certain motif variants had earlier been reported in reactive arthritis synovial fluid and blood. Reportedly, matched ankylosing spondylitis synovial fluid was significantly enriched for disease-linked clones.

Trimming cost V 1 base and J 5 bases, with 6 bases left between them. The CDR3 is 11 amino acids. Per germline, CDR1 DFQATT and CDR2 SNEGSKA (reference sequence). MiXCR, applied by TCRdb to the 5' RACE reads, yields one record per CDR3 protein. The sample consists of fewer than 80,000 distinct CDR3 sequences, roughly 5% of them appearing once. This clonotype was observed at least ten times. Its specificity is not known. Source material: blood, either unsorted or a sorted T cell fraction (not recorded which). The receptor was derived from a male donor with ankylosing spondylitis or in good health (not recorded which). The chain has TRBV20-1 and TRBJ2-7; D ambiguous. CDR3: CSARVIDEQYF. Here the CDR3 DNA reads TGCAGTGCTAGAGTAATTGACGAGCAGTACTTC.